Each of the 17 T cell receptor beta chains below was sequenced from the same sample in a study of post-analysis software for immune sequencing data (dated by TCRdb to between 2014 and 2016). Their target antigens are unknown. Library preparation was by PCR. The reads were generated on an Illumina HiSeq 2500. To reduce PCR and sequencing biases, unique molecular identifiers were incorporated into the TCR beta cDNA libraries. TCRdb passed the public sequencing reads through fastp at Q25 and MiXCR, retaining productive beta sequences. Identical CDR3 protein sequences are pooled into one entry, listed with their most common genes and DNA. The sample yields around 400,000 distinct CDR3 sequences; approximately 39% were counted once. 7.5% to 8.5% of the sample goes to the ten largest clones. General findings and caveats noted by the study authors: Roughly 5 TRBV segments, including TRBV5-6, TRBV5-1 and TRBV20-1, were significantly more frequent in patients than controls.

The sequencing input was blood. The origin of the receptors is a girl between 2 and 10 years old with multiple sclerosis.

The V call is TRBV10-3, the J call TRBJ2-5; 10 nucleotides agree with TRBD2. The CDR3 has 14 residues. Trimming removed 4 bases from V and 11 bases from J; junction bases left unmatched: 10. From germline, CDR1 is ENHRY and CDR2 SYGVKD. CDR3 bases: TGTGCCATCAGTGCCGGGACTAGCGTCAATGAGCAGTACTTC. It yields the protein CAISAGTSVNEQYF.

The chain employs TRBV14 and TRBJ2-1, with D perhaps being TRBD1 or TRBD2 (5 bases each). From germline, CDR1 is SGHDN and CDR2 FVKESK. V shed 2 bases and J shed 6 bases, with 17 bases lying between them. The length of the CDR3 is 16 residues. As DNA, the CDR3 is TGTGCCAGCAGCCAACTGTCGGGGTCTAGGGGCAATGAGCAGTTCTTC. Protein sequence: CASSQLSGSRGNEQFF.

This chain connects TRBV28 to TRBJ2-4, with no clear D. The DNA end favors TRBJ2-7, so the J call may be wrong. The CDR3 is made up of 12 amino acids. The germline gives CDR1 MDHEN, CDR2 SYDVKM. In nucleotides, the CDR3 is TGTGCCAGCGGGCTAAGCTCCTACGAGCAGTACTTC. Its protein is CASGLSSYEQYF.

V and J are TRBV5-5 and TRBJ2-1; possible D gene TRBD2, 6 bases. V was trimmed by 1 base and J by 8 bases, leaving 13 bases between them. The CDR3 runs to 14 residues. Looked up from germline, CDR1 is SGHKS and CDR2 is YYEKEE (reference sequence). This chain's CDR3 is CASSLTLASDEQFF. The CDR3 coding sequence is TGTGCCAGCAGCTTGACGCTAGCGTCCGATGAGCAGTTCTTC.

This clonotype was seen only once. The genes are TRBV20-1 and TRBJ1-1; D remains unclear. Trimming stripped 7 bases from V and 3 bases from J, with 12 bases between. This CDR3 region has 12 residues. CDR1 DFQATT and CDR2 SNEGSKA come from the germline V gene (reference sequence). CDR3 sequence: CSGSVLDTEAFF. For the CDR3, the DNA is TGCAGTGGCTCAGTTTTGGACACTGAAGCTTTCTTT.

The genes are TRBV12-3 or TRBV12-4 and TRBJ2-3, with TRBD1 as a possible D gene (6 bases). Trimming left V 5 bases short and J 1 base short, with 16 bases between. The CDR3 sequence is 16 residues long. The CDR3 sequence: CASSDTGRVRTDTQYF. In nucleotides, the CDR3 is TGTGCCAGCAGTGACACAGGGAGAGTGCGCACAGATACGCAGTATTTT.

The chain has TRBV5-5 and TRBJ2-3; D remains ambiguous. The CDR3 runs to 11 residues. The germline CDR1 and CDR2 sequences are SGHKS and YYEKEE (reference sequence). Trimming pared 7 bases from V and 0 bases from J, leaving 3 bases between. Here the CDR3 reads CASGSTDTQYF. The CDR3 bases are TGTGCCAGCGGCAGCACAGATACGCAGTATTTT.

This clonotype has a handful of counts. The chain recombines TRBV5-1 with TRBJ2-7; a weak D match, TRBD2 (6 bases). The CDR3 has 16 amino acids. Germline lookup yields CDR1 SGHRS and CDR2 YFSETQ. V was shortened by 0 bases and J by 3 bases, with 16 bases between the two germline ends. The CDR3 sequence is CASSLARIGGFYEQYF. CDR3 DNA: TGCGCCAGCAGCTTGGCCCGGATAGGAGGGTTCTACGAGCAGTACTTC.

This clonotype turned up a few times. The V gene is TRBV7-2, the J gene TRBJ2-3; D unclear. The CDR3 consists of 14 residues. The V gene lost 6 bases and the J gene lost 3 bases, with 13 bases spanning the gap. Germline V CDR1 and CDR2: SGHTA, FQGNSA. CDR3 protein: CASSLRKATDTQYF. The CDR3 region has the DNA TGTGCCAGCAGTCTTAGGAAGGCGACAGATACGCAGTATTTT.

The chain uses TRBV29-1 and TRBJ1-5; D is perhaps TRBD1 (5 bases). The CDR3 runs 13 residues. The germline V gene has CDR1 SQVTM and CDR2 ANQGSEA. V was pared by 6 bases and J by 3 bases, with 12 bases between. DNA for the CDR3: TGCAGCGTAGCCGACAGAGTCAATCAGCCCCAGCATTTT. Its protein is CSVADRVNQPQHF.

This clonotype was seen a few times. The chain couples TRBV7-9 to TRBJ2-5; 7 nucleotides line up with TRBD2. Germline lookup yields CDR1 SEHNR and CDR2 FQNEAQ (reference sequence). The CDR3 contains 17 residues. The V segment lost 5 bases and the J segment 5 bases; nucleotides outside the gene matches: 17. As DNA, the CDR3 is TGTGCCAGCAGCAGGGTGGGAAGGCTAGCGGTCCGGGAGACCCAGTACTTC. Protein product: CASSRVGRLAVRETQYF.

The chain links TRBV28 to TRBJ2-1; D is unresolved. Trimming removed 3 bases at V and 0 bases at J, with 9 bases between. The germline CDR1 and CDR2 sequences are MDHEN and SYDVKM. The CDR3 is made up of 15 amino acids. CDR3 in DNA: TGTGCCAGCAGTTTCGGCAGGAGCTCCTACAATGAGCAGTTCTTC. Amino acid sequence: CASSFGRSSYNEQFF.

CDR3 loop: CASSLAGGASSGANVLTF. Written as DNA, the CDR3 is TGCGCCAGCAGCTTGGCGGGGGGCGCATCCTCTGGGGCCAACGTCCTGACTTTC. This chain links TRBV5-1 with TRBJ2-6; D may be TRBD2 (7 bases). The CDR3 has 18 amino acids. The V gene's germline CDR1 is SGHRS and CDR2 YFSETQ. V lost 0 bases and J 0 bases, leaving 13 bases between the germline ends.

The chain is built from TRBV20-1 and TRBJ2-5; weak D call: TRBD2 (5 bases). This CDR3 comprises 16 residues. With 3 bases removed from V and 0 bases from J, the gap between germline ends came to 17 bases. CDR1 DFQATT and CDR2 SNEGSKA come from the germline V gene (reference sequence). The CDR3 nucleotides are TGCAGTGCTAGCCCGTCGGGGTCTGTGTACCAAGAGACCCAGTACTTC. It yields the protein CSASPSGSVYQETQYF.

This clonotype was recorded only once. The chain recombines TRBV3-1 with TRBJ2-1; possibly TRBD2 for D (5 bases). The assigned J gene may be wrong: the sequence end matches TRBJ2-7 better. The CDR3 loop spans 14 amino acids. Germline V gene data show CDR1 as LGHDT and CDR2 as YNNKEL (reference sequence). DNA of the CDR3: TGTGCCAGCAGCCGGAGGAGCTCCTACAATGAGCAGTACTTC. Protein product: CASSRRSSYNEQYF.

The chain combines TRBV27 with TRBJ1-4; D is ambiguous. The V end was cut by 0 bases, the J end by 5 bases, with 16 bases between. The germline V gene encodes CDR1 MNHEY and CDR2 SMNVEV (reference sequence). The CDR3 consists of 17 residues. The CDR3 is CASSLSTFRVLNEKLFF. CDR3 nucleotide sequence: TGTGCCAGCAGTTTATCGACGTTTCGAGTCCTCAATGAAAAACTGTTTTTT.

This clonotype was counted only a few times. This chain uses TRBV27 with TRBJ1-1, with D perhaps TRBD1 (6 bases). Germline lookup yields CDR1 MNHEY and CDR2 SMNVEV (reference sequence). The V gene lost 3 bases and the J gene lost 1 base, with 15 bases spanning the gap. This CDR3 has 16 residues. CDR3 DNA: TGTGCCAGCAGTTTCCTAACAGGGCTGGCGAACACTGAAGCTTTCTTT. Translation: CASSFLTGLANTEAFF.